Here is one T cell receptor beta chain with its context. The data were obtained in a study of T cell responses to AZD1222 COVID-19 vaccine. The length of the CDR3 is 15 residues. CDR1 and CDR2 (germline): SGHKS, YYEKEE (reference sequence). After removal of 4 bases from V and 4 bases from J, the junction contained 10 bases not matched to a gene. The repertoire was sequenced with immunoSEQ multiplex PCR; TCRdb's copy has only in-frame clones and lacks some. The sample holds approximately 50,000 clones, 86% seen once. The receptor was isolated from an adult who received the AZD1222 COVID-19 vaccine. This rearrangement joins TRBV5-5 to TRBJ2-5; the match to TRBD2 covers 7 bases. The source material was peripheral blood, sampled 28 days after the second AZD1222 dose. This chain's CDR3 is CASSRQEGRGETQYF. DNA for the CDR3: TGTGCCAGCAGCAGACAAGAGGGGAGGGGAGAGACCCAGTACTTC.